Presented here are 2 T cell receptor beta chains from one specimen sequenced in a study of T cell responses to AZD1222 COVID-19 vaccine. Only in-frame clones appear in the TCRdb table, and some are missing; sequencing was by immunoSEQ multiplex PCR. The table has roughly 130,000 clones, around 94% seen once; the top ten hold roughly 7%. Material: peripheral blood, obtained on day 0 of AZD1222 vaccination. The receptor set was obtained from an adult in good health.

The chain employs TRBV9 and TRBJ1-2; D may be TRBD1 (5 bases). V was cut by 0 bases and J by 2 bases, with 11 bases left in between. Germline V gene lookup returns CDR1 SGDLS and CDR2 YYNGEE. The CDR3 consists of 15 residues. The CDR3: CASSVVNGDNYGYTF. The CDR3 DNA reads TGTGCCAGCAGCGTAGTAAACGGGGACAACTATGGCTACACCTTC.

The V gene is TRBV9, the J gene TRBJ2-3; TRBD1 matches at 8 bases. The trim removed 0 bases at V and 6 bases at J, leaving 3 bases unmatched. Germline V gene sequence: CDR1 SGDLS, CDR2 YYNGEE. The CDR3 is made up of 14 amino acids. Here the CDR3 DNA reads TGTGCCAGCAGCGTAGAAGGGGACAGGGATACGCAGTATTTT. This gives the protein CASSVEGDRDTQYF.